This is a list of T cell receptor beta chains from one sample in a study of T cell changes during pregnancy in multiple sclerosis. Assay used: immunoSEQ multiplex PCR; TCRdb lists only in-frame clones, some missing. The data contain around 80,000 clones, 90% to 95% of them seen just once; the ten biggest clones take up about 0.99%. The specimen comprised peripheral blood, sampled in the second trimester of pregnancy. The receptors were gathered from a female donor in good health, enrolled as a control in a pregnancy study. Both conserved end residues are part of each CDR3. Each record gives: V gene, J gene, CDR3 protein.

V gene: TRBV9
J gene: TRBJ2-1
CDR3 protein: CASSPRIAGNEQFF

V gene: TRBV5-1
J gene: TRBJ2-1
CDR3 protein: CASSLGAGPGYEQFF

V gene: TRBV5-4
J gene: TRBJ2-1
CDR3 protein: CASSWGGAENEQFF

V gene: TRBV7-2
J gene: TRBJ2-1
CDR3 protein: CASSAGTGPLRNEQFF

V gene: TRBV7-9
J gene: TRBJ1-3
CDR3 protein: CASSLGQNTIYF

V gene: TRBV5-6
J gene: TRBJ2-3
CDR3 protein: CASSFLSGGSTDTQYF

V gene: TRBV28
J gene: TRBJ2-7
CDR3 protein: CASRLTSGQGDEQYF

V gene: TRBV28
J gene: TRBJ2-3
CDR3 protein: CASSFSPTGFLTDTQYF

V gene: TRBV6-5
J gene: TRBJ2-3
CDR3 protein: CASSYRGGSDTQYF

V gene: TRBV9
J gene: TRBJ2-3
CDR3 protein: CASSLRGLGTTDTQYF

V gene: TRBV5-1
J gene: TRBJ2-1
CDR3 protein: CASSLGSGREQFF

V gene: TRBV27
J gene: TRBJ2-5
CDR3 protein: CASSPGLALSQYF

V gene: TRBV28
J gene: TRBJ2-7
CDR3 protein: CASSLAGPYYEQYF

V gene: TRBV15
J gene: TRBJ2-7
CDR3 protein: CATSVRDRGGEQYF

V gene: TRBV5-6
J gene: TRBJ2-1
CDR3 protein: CASSTGLAGFNEQFF

V gene: TRBV15
J gene: TRBJ1-2
CDR3 protein: CATSRAYLHRAKYGYTF